These 16 T cell receptor beta chains were all obtained from the same sample, sequenced in a study of cytomegalovirus exposure and HLA in healthy donors. The PCR ran on 60 Vbeta and 13 Jbeta primers. The table came from immunoSEQ multiplex PCR; TCRdb's copy has only in-frame clones and leaves some out. The table lists 160,000 or so clones, approximately 81% of them singletons. Sequenced material: PBMCs. Receptors originate from a man over 45 in good health and CMV-seropositive.

The V call is TRBV5-6, the J call TRBJ2-3, with TRBD2 as a possible D gene (6 bases). The V gene's germline CDR1 is SGHDT and CDR2 YYEEEE. Trimming pared 1 base from V and 5 bases from J, leaving 17 bases between. The CDR3 totals 16 residues. The CDR3 DNA follows: TGTGCCAGCAGCTTGTATCTTAGCGGCTCTTTAGATACGCAGTATTTT. Translating gives CASSLYLSGSLDTQYF.

This clone was counted a single time. The chain links TRBV11-2 to TRBJ2-1; D uncertain. Trimming took off 3 bases at V and 6 bases at J, with 9 bases between the two ends. The CDR3 length is 13 residues. Germline V gene sequence: CDR1 SGHAT, CDR2 FQNNGV. In DNA form, the CDR3 reads TGTGCCAGCAGCTTTTCCGACTCCAATGAGCAGTTCTTC. Its translation is CASSFSDSNEQFF.

The genes are TRBV2 and TRBJ2-5; D is possibly TRBD1 (5 bases). The V end was cut by 6 bases, the J end by 3 bases, with 14 bases between. Germline CDR1 is SNHLY and CDR2 is FYNNEI. The CDR3 totals 14 residues. The CDR3, as DNA: TGTGCCAGCAGCAGGGATGGGCCGGAAGAGACCCAGTACTTC. Translating gives CASSRDGPEETQYF.

The V and J genes are TRBV7-9 and TRBJ2-7; 7 bases map to TRBD1. Trimming took 4 bases from V and 0 from J; bases not matched to a gene: 12. The CDR3 runs to 17 residues. Germline loops: CDR1 SEHNR, CDR2 FQNEAQ (reference sequence). CDR3 coding DNA: TGTGCCAGCAGCTCGAGGTCCCGGGACAGCCGCTCCTACGAGCAGTACTTC. This codes for CASSSRSRDSRSYEQYF.

The chain has TRBV6-4 and TRBJ2-1, with a tentative D call TRBD1 (6 bases). V gave up 2 bases and J gave up 3 bases, with 17 bases separating them. CDR3 size: 17 residues. Germline V CDR1 and CDR2: MRHNA, SNTAGT. Here the CDR3 reads CASSDGLIRDNYNEQFF. The CDR3 DNA reads TGTGCCAGCAGTGACGGCCTTATAAGGGACAACTACAATGAGCAGTTCTTC.

The rearrangement joins TRBV7-9 to TRBJ1-1, with TRBD1 matching over 11 bases. Per germline, CDR1 SEHNR and CDR2 FQNEAQ (reference sequence). The V gene end was trimmed by 5 bases and the J gene end by 5 bases; junction bases not matched to a gene: 7. The CDR3 has 15 amino acids. CDR3 region: CASSRWDRGLTEAFF. DNA of the CDR3: TGTGCCAGCAGCCGATGGGACAGGGGGTTAACTGAAGCTTTCTTT. The complete variable domain, with remaining parts taken from reference TRBV7-9 and TRBJ1-1, reads DTGVSQNPRHKITKRGQNVTFRCDPISEHNRLYWYRQTLGQGPEFLTYFQNEAQLEKSRLLSDRFSAERPKGSFSTLEIQRTEQGDSAMYLCASSRWDRGLTEAFFGQGTRLTVV.

The chain is built from TRBV7-9 and TRBJ2-5; TRBD2 might be the D (6 bases). Germline CDR1 reads SEHNR; CDR2 reads FQNEAQ (reference sequence). The V end was cut by 1 base, the J end by 7 bases, with 13 bases between. CDR3 length: 14 amino acids. CDR3 bases: TGTGCCAGCAGCTTAGAACTAGCTGGGACGACCCAGTACTTC. This translates into CASSLELAGTTQYF.

This chain uses TRBV4-3 with TRBJ2-1, with 8 bases fitting TRBD2. The CDR3 has 17 residues. CDR1 is LGHNA and CDR2 is YSLEER in the germline V gene. V was pared by 1 base and J by 0 bases, with 5 bases of the junction left unmatched. This CDR3 is CASSQVPSGPSYNEQFF. CDR3 coding DNA: TGCGCCAGCAGCCAAGTTCCTAGCGGGCCCTCCTACAATGAGCAGTTCTTC.

The chain is built from TRBV5-5 and TRBJ2-3; no reliable D call. The CDR3 loop spans 13 amino acids. The V gene's germline CDR1 is SGHKS and CDR2 YYEKEE (reference sequence). Trimming took 0 bases from V and 4 from J, leaving 6 bases between them. The CDR3 DNA reads TGTGCCAGCAGCTTGGTCCTTGCAGATACGCAGTATTTT. Its protein product is CASSLVLADTQYF.

The rearrangement uses TRBV7-3 and TRBJ2-1, with 11 bases aligning to TRBD1. This CDR3 spans 16 amino acids. Germline V gene sequence: CDR1 SGHTA, CDR2 FQGTGA. Trimming cost V 5 bases and J 5 bases; bases outside gene matches: 8. The CDR3 loop is CASSANRDRGNNEQFF. CDR3 sequence (DNA): TGTGCCAGCAGCGCGAACCGGGACAGGGGGAACAATGAGCAGTTCTTC. Full variable domain (missing parts from reference TRBV7-3 and TRBJ2-1): GAGVSQTPSNKVTEKGKYVELRCDPISGHTALYWYRQSLGQGPEFLIYFQGTGAADDSGLPNDRFFAVRPEGSVSTLKIQRTERGDSAVYLCASSANRDRGNNEQFFGPGTRLTVL.

V and J are TRBV4-3 and TRBJ2-7; possibly TRBD1 for D (6 bases). Germline lookup yields CDR1 LGHNA and CDR2 YSLEER. V shed 0 bases and J shed 4 bases, with 7 bases lying between them. This CDR3 contains 13 residues. The CDR3 protein is CASSQDRGYEQYF. Written as DNA, the CDR3 is TGCGCCAGCAGCCAAGATAGGGGGTACGAGCAGTACTTC.

V is TRBV11-2 and J is TRBJ1-1; D ambiguous. This CDR3 contains 14 residues. Germline V CDR1 and CDR2: SGHAT, FQNNGV. The germline V and J ends were trimmed by 1 base and 7 bases, with 13 bases remaining between them. The CDR3 DNA follows: TGTGCCAGCAGCTTAGGGGTATCCCGGGGTGAAGCTTTCTTT. Protein product: CASSLGVSRGEAFF.

The chain recombines TRBV5-4 with TRBJ2-5; 10 bases line up with TRBD2. The tail of the sequence fits TRBJ2-7 better, so the J call may be wrong. The germline V gene has CDR1 SGHNT and CDR2 YYREEE (reference sequence). This CDR3 is built from 17 residues. The CDR3 DNA is TGTGCCAGCAGCCCTATGCCGGTAGGGACTAGCGCTTACGAGCAGTACTTC. Residues: CASSPMPVGTSAYEQYF.

The V call is TRBV28, the J call TRBJ1-4; D call uncertain. Between the trimmed V and J ends, which lost 4 bases and 11 bases, there was a span of 5 bases. This CDR3 contains 10 residues. The germline V gene has CDR1 MDHEN and CDR2 SYDVKM. The CDR3 coding sequence is TGTGCCAGCAGTTCCGGGAAACTGTTTTTT. Its protein product is CASSSGKLFF.

This chain uses TRBV6-5 with TRBJ1-1; possible D gene TRBD1, 6 bases. Trimming left V 2 bases short and J 7 bases short, with 11 bases between. The germline gives CDR1 MNHEY, CDR2 SVGAGI. This CDR3 is 13 amino acids long. The CDR3 is CASSYPGTSEAFF. The CDR3 DNA follows: TGTGCCAGCAGTTACCCCGGGACAAGTGAAGCTTTCTTT.

This clone occurred a few times. The V and J genes are TRBV11-2 and TRBJ2-7; weak D call: TRBD1 (5 bases). CDR1 is SGHAT and CDR2 is FQNNGV in the germline V gene. The CDR3 sequence is 13 residues long. Trimming stripped 1 base from V and 2 bases from J, with 6 bases between. For the CDR3, the DNA is TGTGCCAGCAGCTTAGGACAGCCCTACGAGCAGTACTTC. Translating it yields CASSLGQPYEQYF. The full variable domain, with the rest looked up from reference TRBV11-2 and TRBJ2-7, is EAGVAQSPRYKIIEKRQSVAFWCNPISGHATLYWYQQILGQGPKLLIQFQNNGVVDDSQLPKDRFSAERLKGVDSTLKIQPAKLEDSAVYLCASSLGQPYEQYFGPGTRLTVT.